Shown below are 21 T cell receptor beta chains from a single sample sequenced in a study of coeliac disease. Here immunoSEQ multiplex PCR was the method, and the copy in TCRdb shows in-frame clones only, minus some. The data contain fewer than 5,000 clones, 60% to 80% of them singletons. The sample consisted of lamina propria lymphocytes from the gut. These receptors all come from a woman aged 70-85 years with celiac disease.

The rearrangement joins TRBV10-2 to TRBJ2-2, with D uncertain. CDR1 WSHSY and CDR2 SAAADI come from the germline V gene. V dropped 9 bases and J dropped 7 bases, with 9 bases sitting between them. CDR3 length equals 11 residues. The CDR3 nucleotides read TGCGCCAGTAGAACTGGCGGGGAGCTGTTTTTT. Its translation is CASRTGGELFF.

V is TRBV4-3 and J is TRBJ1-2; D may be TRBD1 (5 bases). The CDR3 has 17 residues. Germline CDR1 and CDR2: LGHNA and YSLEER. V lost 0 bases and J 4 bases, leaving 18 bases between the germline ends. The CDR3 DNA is TGCGCCAGCAGCCAAGACCCGGGACGGAGGGCGCGCTATGGCTACACCTTC. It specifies CASSQDPGRRARYGYTF.

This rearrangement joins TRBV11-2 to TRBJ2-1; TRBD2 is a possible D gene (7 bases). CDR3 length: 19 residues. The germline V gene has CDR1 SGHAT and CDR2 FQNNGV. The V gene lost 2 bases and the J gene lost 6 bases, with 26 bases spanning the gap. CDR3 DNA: TGTGCCAGCAGCTTATTAGGGTTTGGGAGGGTCCCGGGGGCCAATGAGCAGTTCTTC. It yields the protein CASSLLGFGRVPGANEQFF.

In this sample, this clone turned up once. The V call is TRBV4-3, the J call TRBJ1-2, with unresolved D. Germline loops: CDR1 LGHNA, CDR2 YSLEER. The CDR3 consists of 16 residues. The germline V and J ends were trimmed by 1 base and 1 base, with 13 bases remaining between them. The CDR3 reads CASSQVWAGSNYGYTF. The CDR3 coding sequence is TGCGCCAGCAGCCAAGTTTGGGCAGGAAGTAACTATGGCTACACCTTC.

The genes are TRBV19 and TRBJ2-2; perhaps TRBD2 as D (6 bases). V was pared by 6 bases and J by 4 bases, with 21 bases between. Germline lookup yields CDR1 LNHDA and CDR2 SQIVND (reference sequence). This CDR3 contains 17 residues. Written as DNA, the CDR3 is TGTGCCAGTAGCACCCTTGATGGTAGCGGCCTCACCGGGGAGCTGTTTTTT. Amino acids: CASSTLDGSGLTGELFF.

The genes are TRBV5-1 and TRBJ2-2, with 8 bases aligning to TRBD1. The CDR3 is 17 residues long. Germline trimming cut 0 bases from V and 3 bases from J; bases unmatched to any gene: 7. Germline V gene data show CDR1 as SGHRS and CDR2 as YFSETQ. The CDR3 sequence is CASSLGAGGADTGELFF. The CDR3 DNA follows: TGCGCCAGCAGCTTGGGGGCAGGGGGCGCGGACACCGGGGAGCTGTTTTTT.

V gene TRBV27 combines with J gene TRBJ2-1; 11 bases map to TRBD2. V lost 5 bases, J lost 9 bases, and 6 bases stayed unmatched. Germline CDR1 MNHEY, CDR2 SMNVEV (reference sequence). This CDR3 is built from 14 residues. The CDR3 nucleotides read TGTGCCAGCAGTATAGCGGGGGGGCGTCTTGAGCAGTTCTTC. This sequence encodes CASSIAGGRLEQFF.

The CDR3 region has the DNA TGTGCCTGGTCGAGGGACAGGGGGAACACTGAAGCTTTCTTT. Protein: CAWSRDRGNTEAFF. The chain uses TRBV30 and TRBJ1-1; 10 bases are shared with TRBD1. The CDR3 totals 14 residues. J gave up 1 base and V 5 bases, and 4 bases lay outside the gene matches. Germline-derived CDR1 and CDR2 are GTSNPN and SVGIG (reference sequence).

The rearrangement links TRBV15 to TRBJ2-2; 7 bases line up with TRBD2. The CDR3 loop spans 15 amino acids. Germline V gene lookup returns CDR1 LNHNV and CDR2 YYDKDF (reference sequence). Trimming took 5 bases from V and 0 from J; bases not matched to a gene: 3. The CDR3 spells CATSWSGANTGELFF. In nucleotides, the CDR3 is TGTGCCACCAGCTGGAGCGGGGCGAACACCGGGGAGCTGTTTTTT.

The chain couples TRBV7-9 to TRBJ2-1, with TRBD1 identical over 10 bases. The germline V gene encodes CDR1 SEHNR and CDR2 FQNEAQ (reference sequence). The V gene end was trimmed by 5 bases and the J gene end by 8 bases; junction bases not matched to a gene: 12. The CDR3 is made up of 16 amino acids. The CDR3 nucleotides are TGTGCCAGCAGCCCAGTCGGCGGGGACAGGGGTCATGAGCAGTTCTTC. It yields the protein CASSPVGGDRGHEQFF.

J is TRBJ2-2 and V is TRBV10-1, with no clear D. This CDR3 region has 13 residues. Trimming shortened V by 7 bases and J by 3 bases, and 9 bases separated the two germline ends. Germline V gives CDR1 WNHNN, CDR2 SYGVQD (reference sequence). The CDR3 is CASTVSHTGELFF. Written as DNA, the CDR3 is TGCGCCAGCACGGTATCCCACACCGGGGAGCTGTTTTTT.

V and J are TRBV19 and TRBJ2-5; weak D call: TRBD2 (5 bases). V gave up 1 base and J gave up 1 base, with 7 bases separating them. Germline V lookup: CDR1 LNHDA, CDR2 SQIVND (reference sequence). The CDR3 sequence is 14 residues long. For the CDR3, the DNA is TGTGCCAGTAGTATAGGGACTTTCCAAGAGACCCAGTACTTC. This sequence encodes CASSIGTFQETQYF.

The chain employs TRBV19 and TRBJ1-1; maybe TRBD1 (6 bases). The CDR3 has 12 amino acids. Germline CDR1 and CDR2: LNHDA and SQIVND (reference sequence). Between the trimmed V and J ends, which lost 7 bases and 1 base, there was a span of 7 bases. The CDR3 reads CASMTGNTEAFF. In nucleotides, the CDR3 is TGTGCCAGTATGACAGGGAACACTGAAGCTTTCTTT. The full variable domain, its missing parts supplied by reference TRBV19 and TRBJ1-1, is DGGITQSPKYLFRKEGQNVTLSCEQNLNHDAMYWYRQDPGQGLRLIYYSQIVNDFQKGDIAEGYSVSREKKESFPLTVTSAQKNPTAFYLCASMTGNTEAFFGQGTRLTVV.

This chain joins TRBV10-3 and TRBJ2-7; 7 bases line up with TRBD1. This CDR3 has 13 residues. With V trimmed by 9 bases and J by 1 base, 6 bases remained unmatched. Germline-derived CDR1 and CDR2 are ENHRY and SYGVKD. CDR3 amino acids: CAINRDRSYEQYF. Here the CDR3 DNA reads TGTGCCATTAACCGGGACAGATCCTACGAGCAGTACTTC.

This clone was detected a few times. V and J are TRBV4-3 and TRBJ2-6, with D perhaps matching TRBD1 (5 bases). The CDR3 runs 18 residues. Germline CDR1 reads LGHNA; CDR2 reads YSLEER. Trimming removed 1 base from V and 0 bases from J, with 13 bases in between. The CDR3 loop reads CASSQGDSAYSGANVLTF. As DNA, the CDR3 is TGCGCCAGCAGCCAAGGAGACAGTGCCTACTCTGGGGCCAACGTCCTGACTTTC.

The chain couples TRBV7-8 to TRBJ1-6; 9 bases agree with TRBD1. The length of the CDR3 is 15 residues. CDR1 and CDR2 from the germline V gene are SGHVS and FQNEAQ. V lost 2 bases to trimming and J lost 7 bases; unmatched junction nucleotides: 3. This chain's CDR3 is CASSLLGTGNSPLHF. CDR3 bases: TGTGCCAGCAGCTTACTCGGGACAGGGAATTCACCCCTCCACTTT.

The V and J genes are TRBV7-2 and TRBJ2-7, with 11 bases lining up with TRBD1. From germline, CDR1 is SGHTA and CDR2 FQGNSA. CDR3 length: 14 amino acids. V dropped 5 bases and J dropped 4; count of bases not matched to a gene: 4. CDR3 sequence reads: CASSEGTGGYEQYF. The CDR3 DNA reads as TGTGCCAGCAGCGAGGGGACAGGGGGTTACGAGCAGTACTTC.

The CDR3 DNA reads TGTGCCAGCAGTCGGACTAGTTTTCTCTCAGATACGCAGTATTTT. The encoded protein is CASSRTSFLSDTQYF. The rearrangement joins TRBV25-1 to TRBJ2-3, with TRBD2 identical over 7 bases. Germline V CDR1 and CDR2: MGHDK, SYGVNS. With V trimmed by 5 bases and J by 4 bases, 9 bases remained unmatched. The CDR3 loop spans 15 amino acids. Variable domain in full (rest from reference TRBV25-1 and TRBJ2-3): EADIYQTPRYLVIGTGKKITLECSQTMGHDKMYWYQQDPGMELHLIHYSYGVNSTEKGDLSSESTVSRIRTEHFPLTLESARPSHTSQYLCASSRTSFLSDTQYFGPGTRLTVL.

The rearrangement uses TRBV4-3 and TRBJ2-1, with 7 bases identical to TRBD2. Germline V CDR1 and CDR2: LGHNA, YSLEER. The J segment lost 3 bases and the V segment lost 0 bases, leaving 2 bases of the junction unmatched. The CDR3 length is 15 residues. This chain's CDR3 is CASSQEGTNYNEQFF. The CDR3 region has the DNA TGCGCCAGCAGCCAAGAAGGGACTAACTACAATGAGCAGTTCTTC.

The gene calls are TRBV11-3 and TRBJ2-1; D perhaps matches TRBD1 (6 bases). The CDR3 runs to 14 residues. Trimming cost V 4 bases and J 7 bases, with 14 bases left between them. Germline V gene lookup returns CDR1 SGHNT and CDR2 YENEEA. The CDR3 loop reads CASSSPPGTNEQFF. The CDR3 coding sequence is TGTGCCAGCAGCTCCCCACCCGGGACAAATGAGCAGTTCTTC.

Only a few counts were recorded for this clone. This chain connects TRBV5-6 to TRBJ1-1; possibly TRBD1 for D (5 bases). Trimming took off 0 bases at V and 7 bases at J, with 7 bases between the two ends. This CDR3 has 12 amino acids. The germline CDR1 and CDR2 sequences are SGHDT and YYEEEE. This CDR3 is CASSLEGFEAFF. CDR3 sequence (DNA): TGTGCCAGCAGCTTGGAGGGGTTTGAAGCTTTCTTT.